Listed here is a single T cell receptor (beta chain). Authors of the study amplified TCR beta CDR3 regions from RNA transcripts. During a first-round RT-PCR of the TCR CDR3, the HTBI primer set was used. In TCRdb, the multiplex PCR reads were re-called with MiXCR into one record per CDR3 protein. The profile covers around 800,000 distinct CDR3 sequences, with around 38% appearing a single time and around 10% taken by the ten largest. Germline values: CDR1 MGHDK, CDR2 SYGVNS. CDR3 length: 14 amino acids. V was cut by 4 bases and J by 8 bases, with 17 bases left in between. Not enrolled were patients with uncontrolled infection, other autoimmune disease, pregnancy or lactation. The sample belongs to a study of T cells in Graves' hyperthyroidism and ophthalmopathy.

Sequenced input: blood. The chain uses TRBV25-1 and TRBJ1-2; perhaps TRBD1 as D (6 bases). This TCR was recovered from a man between 18 and 35 years old with Graves' hyperthyroidism. This chain's CDR3 is CASSARRGGGGYTF. The CDR3, as DNA: TGTGCCAGCAGTGCTAGAAGGGGGGGCGGGGGCTACACCTTC.